A single sample gave rise to the 5 T cell receptor beta chains below, sequenced in a study. One entry per CDR3 protein results from TCRdb running MiXCR on the RT-PCR reads. The sample holds about 680,000 distinct CDR3 sequences, approximately 14% seen once. The sequenced sample was memory CD4+ T cells from blood. The receptors here all came from a female donor in good health, serving as a healthy control.

V and J are TRBV13 and TRBJ1-2; D gene unclear. V was cut by 5 bases and J by 3 bases, with 16 bases left in between. CDR1 and CDR2 (germline): PRHDT, FYEKMQ (reference sequence). This CDR3 contains 15 residues. The CDR3 bases are TGTGCCAGCAGCGGACCAACTATGTGGGACTATGGCTACACCTTC. Residues: CASSGPTMWDYGYTF.

There are a few counts of this clonotype. The J gene is TRBJ1-6, the V gene TRBV6-6; D is uncertain. The CDR3 is 16 residues long. Germline loops: CDR1 MNHNY, CDR2 SVGAGI (reference sequence). V lost 0 bases, J lost 6 bases, and 12 bases lay in between. For the CDR3, the DNA is TGTGCCAGCAGTTACTCGGGAGGCTCTTCTAATTCACCCCTCCACTTT. This gives the protein CASSYSGGSSNSPLHF.

The rearrangement links TRBV10-3 to TRBJ1-2; 7 bases align to TRBD1. J was trimmed by 4 bases and V by 4 bases; bases with no gene match: 0. The germline CDR1 and CDR2 sequences are ENHRY and SYGVKD. The CDR3 extends over 12 amino acids. CDR3 sequence reads: CAISGTGYGYTF. The CDR3 DNA is TGTGCCATCAGTGGGACAGGCTATGGCTACACCTTC.

This clonotype was recorded a few times. This chain connects TRBV7-9 to TRBJ1-2, with TRBD1 identical over 10 bases. Germline V gene lookup returns CDR1 SEHNR and CDR2 FQNEAQ (reference sequence). V gave up 5 bases and J gave up 3 bases; unmatched junction bases: 9. The CDR3 spans 16 residues. The CDR3: CASSPGTGDPDYGYTF. CDR3 coding DNA: TGTGCCAGCAGCCCCGGGACAGGGGATCCCGACTATGGCTACACCTTC.

With regard to this clonotype: This clone may be a read error of a much larger clone one base away. V and J are TRBV7-9 and TRBJ1-1; no clear D gene. This CDR3 has 13 amino acids. CDR1 and CDR2 from the germline V gene are SEHNR and FQNEAQ (reference sequence). V was clipped by 1 base and J by 4 bases, with 7 bases between them. The CDR3 loop is CASSLGTATEAFF. The CDR3 nucleotides read TGTGCCAGCAGCTTAGGCACAGCCACTGAAGCTTTCTTT.